This passage covers 29 T cell receptor beta chains from one sample sequenced in a study of blood T cell repertoires in COVID-19. Produced via immunoSEQ multiplex PCR; TCRdb's table is partial and in-frame only. The sample shows 250,000 to 400,000 clones, about 85% of them seen only once. The sample consisted of PBMCs or T cells enriched from blood (not recorded which). These TCRs come from a woman in her 30s who had been exposed to COVID-19.

V is TRBV27 and J is TRBJ2-3; possibly TRBD1 for D (6 bases). Germline V lookup: CDR1 MNHEY, CDR2 SMNVEV (reference sequence). The CDR3 contains 17 residues. The V gene lost 3 bases and the J gene lost 0 bases, with 16 bases spanning the gap. The CDR3, as DNA: TGTGCCAGCAGTTTGATTGGCAGGGGAGAAAGCACAGATACGCAGTATTTT. The encoded protein is CASSLIGRGESTDTQYF.

This chain uses TRBV7-9 with TRBJ2-1; 9 bases fit TRBD2. With 1 base clipped from V and 7 bases from J, the junction kept 5 bases outside the gene matches. The CDR3 spans 15 residues. The germline V gene has CDR1 SEHNR and CDR2 FQNEAQ (reference sequence). The CDR3 reads CASSLVLAGKNEQFF. CDR3 DNA: TGTGCCAGCAGCTTAGTGCTAGCGGGAAAGAATGAGCAGTTCTTC. Full variable domain (remainder filled in from reference TRBV7-9 and TRBJ2-1): DTGVSQNPRHKITKRGQNVTFRCDPISEHNRLYWYRQTLGQGPEFLTYFQNEAQLEKSRLLSDRFSAERPKGSFSTLEIQRTEQGDSAMYLCASSLVLAGKNEQFFGPGTRLTVL.

This chain joins TRBV2 and TRBJ1-2; D might be TRBD1 (6 bases). CDR1 and CDR2 from the germline V gene are SNHLY and FYNNEI. V was pared by 8 bases and J by 9 bases, with 13 bases between. CDR3 size: 11 residues. Here the CDR3 reads CASLRRGSYTF. The CDR3 DNA reads TGTGCCAGCTTACGAAGGGGGAGCTACACCTTC.

The rearrangement links TRBV28 to TRBJ1-1, with D maybe TRBD1 (6 bases). Trimming took 3 bases from V and 0 from J, leaving 17 bases between them. Germline CDR1 is MDHEN and CDR2 is SYDVKM. The CDR3 loop spans 17 amino acids. CDR3 loop: CASSLGGTPTMNTEAFF. The DNA for the CDR3 is TGTGCCAGCAGTTTGGGGGGGACACCTACTATGAACACTGAAGCTTTCTTT.

This clone was picked up many times. The chain is built from TRBV19 and TRBJ2-7; 8 bases fit TRBD1. V shed 5 bases, J shed 2 bases, and the junction held 5 bases outside the gene matches. The CDR3 is made up of 14 amino acids. Germline-derived CDR1 and CDR2 are LNHDA and SQIVND (reference sequence). CDR3 amino acids: CASSPRDRPYEQYF. As DNA, the CDR3 is TGTGCCAGTAGTCCCCGGGACAGGCCCTACGAGCAGTACTTC.

V gene TRBV11-2 combines with J gene TRBJ2-3; D ambiguous. Germline CDR1 SGHAT, CDR2 FQNNGV. Trimming cost V 4 bases and J 3 bases, with 2 bases left between them. This CDR3 contains 11 residues. CDR3 sequence reads: CASSSTDTQYF. The DNA for the CDR3 is TGTGCCAGCAGCTCGACAGATACGCAGTATTTT.

Here the CDR3 reads CASSVGNNQETQYF. Here the CDR3 DNA reads TGTGCCAGCAGCGTAGGTAATAACCAAGAGACCCAGTACTTC. V and J are TRBV9 and TRBJ2-5; no clear D gene. Germline V gene sequence: CDR1 SGDLS, CDR2 YYNGEE. V dropped 0 bases and J dropped 0 bases, with 6 bases sitting between them. The CDR3 spans 14 residues.

The chain has TRBV24-1 and TRBJ2-5, with D perhaps matching TRBD2 (6 bases). The CDR3 length is 15 residues. V lost 6 bases and J 0 bases, leaving 13 bases between the germline ends. Germline assignment: CDR1 KGHDR and CDR2 SFDVKD. The CDR3 region is CATSPGTSHQETQYF. DNA of the CDR3: TGTGCCACCAGTCCTGGTACTAGCCACCAAGAGACCCAGTACTTC.

This chain links TRBV2 with TRBJ2-7, with D perhaps TRBD2 (6 bases). The V end lost 3 bases, the J end lost 2 bases, and 11 bases lay between the germline ends. The CDR3 covers 14 residues. CDR1 is SNHLY, CDR2 FYNNEI, per germline. CDR3 loop: CASSDQRVTYEQYF. The CDR3 DNA sequence: TGTGCCAGCAGTGATCAGCGGGTAACCTACGAGCAGTACTTC. Using reference TRBV2 and TRBJ2-7 for the parts outside the CDR3, the full variable domain is EPEVTQTPSHQVTQMGQEVILRCVPISNHLYFYWYRQILGQKVEFLVSFYNNEISEKSEIFDDQFSVERPDGSNFTLKIRSTKLEDSAMYFCASSDQRVTYEQYFGPGTRLTVT.

This rearrangement joins TRBV5-4 to TRBJ2-2; 10 bases line up with TRBD1. CDR3 size: 16 residues. V gave up 1 base and J gave up 4 bases; unmatched junction bases: 4. Germline CDR1 SGHNT, CDR2 YYREEE (reference sequence). The CDR3: CASSLRQGAGTGELFF. As DNA, the CDR3 is TGTGCCAGCAGCTTGAGACAGGGGGCTGGCACCGGGGAGCTGTTTTTT.

The chain uses TRBV5-6 and TRBJ1-3; D is perhaps TRBD1 (5 bases). Trimming left V 5 bases short and J 2 bases short, with 14 bases between. This CDR3 is 15 amino acids long. Germline lookup yields CDR1 SGHDT and CDR2 YYEEEE. CDR3 sequence (DNA): TGTGCCAGCAGGTTGACAGCAGGGCCTGGAAACACCATATATTTT. Its translation: CASRLTAGPGNTIYF.

This chain's CDR3 is CASTASGRTGGYTF. CDR3 coding DNA: TGTGCCAGCACCGCCTCAGGGAGGACAGGCGGCTACACCTTC. V usage is TRBV28 and J usage is TRBJ1-2; 7 bases fit TRBD1. The CDR3 extends over 14 amino acids. Trimming removed 7 bases from V and 8 bases from J; junction bases left unmatched: 13. Germline V gives CDR1 MDHEN, CDR2 SYDVKM.

The rearrangement joins TRBV2 to TRBJ2-3, with 13 bases fitting TRBD2. The CDR3 is 16 residues long. Germline V lookup: CDR1 SNHLY, CDR2 FYNNEI. V lost 6 bases, J lost 2 bases, and 5 bases stayed unmatched. In DNA, the CDR3 is TGTGCCAGCAGCGCGACTAGCGGGAGGACCACAGATACGCAGTATTTT. Its protein is CASSATSGRTTDTQYF.

CDR3 in amino acids: CASSRGDYGYTF. The CDR3 coding sequence is TGTGCCAGCAGCCGCGGGGACTATGGCTACACCTTC. This chain joins TRBV6-2 or TRBV6-3 and TRBJ1-2; D not certain. V was trimmed by 6 bases and J by 3 bases, leaving 8 bases between them. The CDR3 has 12 amino acids. CDR1 MNHEY and CDR2 SVGEGT come from the germline V gene.

J is TRBJ2-5 and V is TRBV19; unclear D gene. The CDR3 length is 13 residues. Germline V gives CDR1 LNHDA, CDR2 SQIVND (reference sequence). The ends were cut back, 1 base at V and 5 bases at J, with 8 bases in the middle. CDR3 sequence: CASSIVARETQYF. As DNA, the CDR3 is TGTGCCAGTAGTATAGTCGCCCGGGAGACCCAGTACTTC.

This chain links TRBV7-6 with TRBJ2-5; 16 bases line up with TRBD2. CDR1 and CDR2 from the germline V gene are SGHVS and FNYEAQ. This CDR3 is 16 amino acids long. V shed 11 bases, J shed 1 base, and the junction held 7 bases outside the gene matches. CDR3 DNA sequence: TGTGCCGGGGGGACTAGCGGGAGGGCCCTCCAAGAGACCCAGTACTTC. Translation gives CAGGTSGRALQETQYF.

This chain links TRBV30 with TRBJ1-2; D is possibly TRBD1 (5 bases). CDR1 is GTSNPN, CDR2 SVGIG, per germline (reference sequence). The CDR3 is made up of 13 amino acids. Trimming left V 4 bases short and J 7 bases short, with 16 bases between. The chain's CDR3 is CAWIGRGIVGYTF. The CDR3 DNA sequence: TGTGCCTGGATAGGTCGGGGGATAGTTGGCTACACCTTC. Filled out from reference TRBV30 and TRBJ1-2, the complete variable domain reads SQTIHQWPATLVQPVGSPLSLECTVEGTSNPNLYWYRQAAGRGLQLLFYSVGIGQISSEVPQNLSASRPQDRQFILSSKKLLLSDSGFYLCAWIGRGIVGYTFGSGTRLTVV.

The chain combines TRBV10-3 with TRBJ2-3; D is possibly TRBD2 (5 bases). Trimming pared 5 bases from V and 0 bases from J, leaving 12 bases between. This CDR3 is 15 amino acids long. Germline CDR1 reads ENHRY; CDR2 reads SYGVKD. The CDR3 nucleotides read TGTGCCATCAGTCCCCGGACTTCTAGCACAGATACGCAGTATTTT. The encoded protein is CAISPRTSSTDTQYF.

The chain links TRBV27 to TRBJ1-3; no clear D. Germline values: CDR1 MNHEY, CDR2 SMNVEV (reference sequence). V gave up 2 bases and J gave up 4 bases, with 6 bases separating them. The CDR3 contains 13 residues. The DNA for the CDR3 is TGTGCCAGCAGTTTAACTGAGGGAAACACCATATATTTT. This gives the protein CASSLTEGNTIYF.

V gene TRBV28 combines with J gene TRBJ1-2; 7 bases match TRBD1. The germline gives CDR1 MDHEN, CDR2 SYDVKM. The CDR3 length is 17 residues. Trimming took 2 bases from V and 0 from J; bases not matched to a gene: 9. CDR3 loop: CASSLDRVGLSNYGYTF. The CDR3 DNA follows: TGTGCCAGCAGTTTAGACAGGGTAGGGCTTTCTAACTATGGCTACACCTTC.

V and J are TRBV25-1 and TRBJ2-1; 7 bases fit TRBD1. With V trimmed by 4 bases and J by 0 bases, 3 bases remained unmatched. CDR3 length equals 15 residues. Germline assignment: CDR1 MGHDK and CDR2 SYGVNS. The CDR3 sequence: CASSVQGSSYNEQFF. In DNA, the CDR3 is TGTGCCAGCAGTGTACAGGGGAGCTCCTACAATGAGCAGTTCTTC.

The CDR3 is CASSFGDRGSEQYF. The CDR3 region has the DNA TGCGCCAGCAGCTTTGGGGACAGGGGGAGCGAGCAGTACTTC. The V and J genes are TRBV5-1 and TRBJ2-7; TRBD1 matches 11 bases. J was trimmed by 6 bases and V by 2 bases; bases with no gene match: 4. The CDR3 loop spans 14 amino acids. CDR1 and CDR2 from the germline V gene are SGHRS and YFSETQ.

The chain carries TRBV7-9 and TRBJ1-3; 9 positions match TRBD1. Germline loops: CDR1 SEHNR, CDR2 FQNEAQ (reference sequence). The CDR3 totals 15 residues. The V gene end was trimmed by 1 base and the J gene end by 4 bases; junction bases not matched to a gene: 2. As DNA, the CDR3 is TGTGCCAGCAGCTTAGGGACAGGGGAAGGAAACACCATATATTTT. This codes for CASSLGTGEGNTIYF.

V usage is TRBV9 and J usage is TRBJ1-6, with 7 bases fitting TRBD1. The CDR3 is made up of 17 amino acids. V was clipped by 3 bases and J by 9 bases; unmatched bases: 15. CDR1 is SGDLS, CDR2 YYNGEE, per germline. The CDR3 loop reads CASSAGGPTGVGSPLHF. CDR3 coding DNA: TGTGCCAGCAGCGCCGGAGGTCCCACAGGGGTGGGTTCACCCCTCCACTTT.

The gene calls are TRBV5-5 and TRBJ2-7; the D is unclear. Trimming took 7 bases from V and 2 from J, leaving 16 bases between them. The CDR3 is 14 amino acids. Germline V CDR1 and CDR2: SGHKS, YYEKEE (reference sequence). CDR3 DNA: TGTGCCAGCCGCTACCCGGGTCCCCCCTACGAGCAGTACTTC. Protein sequence: CASRYPGPPYEQYF.

The gene calls are TRBV7-2 and TRBJ2-6; D ambiguous. Trimming took off 2 bases at V and 4 bases at J, with 12 bases between the two ends. Germline-derived CDR1 and CDR2 are SGHTA and FQGNSA. The CDR3 covers 16 residues. CDR3 in DNA: TGTGCCAGCAGCTTACCCCTATTTTCCGGGGCCAACGTCCTGACTTTC. It specifies CASSLPLFSGANVLTF.

This clone was observed once. The chain has TRBV9 and TRBJ1-5, with a weak D call TRBD1 (5 bases). V dropped 4 bases and J dropped 1 base, with 12 bases sitting between them. This CDR3 contains 15 residues. The germline V gene encodes CDR1 SGDLS and CDR2 YYNGEE. CDR3 sequence (DNA): TGTGCCAGCAGCTCAGACGGGGGAAGCAATCAGCCCCAGCATTTT. It codes for CASSSDGGSNQPQHF.

Points on this clone: This clone may be a read error of a much larger clone one base away. CDR3 coding DNA: TGTGCCAGCAGCCCACAAACGAACACTGAAGCTTTCTTT. It codes for CASSPQTNTEAFF. This sequence joins TRBV7-3 and TRBJ1-1; D gene ambiguous. The CDR3 is made up of 13 amino acids. Germline V CDR1 and CDR2: SGHTA, FQGTGA. V lost 5 bases to trimming and J lost 1 base, with 8 bases between them.

The rearrangement links TRBV12-3 or TRBV12-4 to TRBJ1-1, with D possibly TRBD1 on 5 matching bases. The CDR3 has 13 residues. V lost 6 bases to trimming and J lost 1 base, with 9 bases between them. CDR3 DNA sequence: TGTGCCAGCAGCCAGGGTTCGAACACTGAAGCTTTCTTT. This encodes CASSQGSNTEAFF.